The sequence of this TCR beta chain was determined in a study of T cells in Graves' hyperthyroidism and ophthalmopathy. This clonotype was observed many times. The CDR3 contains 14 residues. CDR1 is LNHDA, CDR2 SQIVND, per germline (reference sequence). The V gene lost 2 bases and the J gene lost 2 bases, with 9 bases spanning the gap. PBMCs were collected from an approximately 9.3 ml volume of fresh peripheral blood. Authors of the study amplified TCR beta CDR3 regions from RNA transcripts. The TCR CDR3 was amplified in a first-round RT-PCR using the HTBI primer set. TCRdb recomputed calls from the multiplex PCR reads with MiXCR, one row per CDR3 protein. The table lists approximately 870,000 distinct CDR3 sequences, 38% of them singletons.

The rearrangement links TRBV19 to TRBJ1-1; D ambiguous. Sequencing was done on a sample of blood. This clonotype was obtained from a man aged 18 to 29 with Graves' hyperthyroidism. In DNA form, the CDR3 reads TGTGCCAGTAGTATAAAGGTGGAAAACACTGAAGCTTTCTTT. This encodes CASSIKVENTEAFF.